This T cell receptor (beta chain) was captured by sequencing in a study of tumor-infiltrating lymphocytes in primary liver carcinoma. Study-wide findings and caveats: Researchers did not compare CD4+ and CD8+ repertoires, as samples were bulk unsorted.

Reverse transcription of about 500 ng total RNA with a constant-region primer produced TCR beta cDNA. The TCR beta library was amplified through three nested multiplex PCR rounds in a modified ARM-PCR procedure. A C-beta reverse primer and TRBV1-TRBV30 forward primers served in each of the first two PCR rounds, at 10 cycles apiece. TCRdb recomputed calls from the multiplex PCR reads with MiXCR, one row per CDR3 protein. Among a few hundred thousand distinct CDR3 sequences listed, nearly 60% were seen once. Remarks on this clonotype: Its specificity is unknown.

With 6 bases removed from V and 8 bases from J, the gap between germline ends came to 9 bases. The CDR3 sequence is 11 residues long. Germline V lookup: CDR1 SGHDT, CDR2 YYEEEE. Blood RNA came from unsorted whole blood; germline DNA was also extracted. The chain has TRBV5-6 and TRBJ2-1; maybe TRBD1 (6 bases). Input material: peripheral blood. The sequence derives from a woman aged 25 to 39 with primary liver carcinoma and hepatitis B virus infection. The CDR3 DNA reads TGTGCCAGCAATCACAGGGATGAGCAGTTCTTC. It is translated as CASNHRDEQFF.